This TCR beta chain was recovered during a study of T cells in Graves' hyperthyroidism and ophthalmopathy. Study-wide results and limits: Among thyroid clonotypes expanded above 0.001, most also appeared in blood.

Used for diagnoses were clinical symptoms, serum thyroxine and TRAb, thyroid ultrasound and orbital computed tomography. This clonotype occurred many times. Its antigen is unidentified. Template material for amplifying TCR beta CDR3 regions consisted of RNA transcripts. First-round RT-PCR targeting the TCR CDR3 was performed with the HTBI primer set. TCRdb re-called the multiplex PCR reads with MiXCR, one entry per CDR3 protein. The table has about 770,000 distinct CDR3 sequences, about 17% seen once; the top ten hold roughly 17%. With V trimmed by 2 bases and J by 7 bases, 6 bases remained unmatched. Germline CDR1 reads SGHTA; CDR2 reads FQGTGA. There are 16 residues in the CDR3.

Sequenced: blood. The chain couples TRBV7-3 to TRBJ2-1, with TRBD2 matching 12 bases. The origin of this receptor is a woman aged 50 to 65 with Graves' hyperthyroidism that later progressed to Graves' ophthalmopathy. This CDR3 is CASSLSLAGGSNEQFF. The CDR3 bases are TGTGCCAGCAGCTTATCACTAGCGGGGGGATCGAATGAGCAGTTCTTC.